These 9 T cell receptor beta chains came from one sample sequenced in a study of T cell responses to AZD1222 COVID-19 vaccine. Sequencing used immunoSEQ multiplex PCR; TCRdb keeps in-frame clones, though not all of them. The table records roughly 100,000 clones, roughly nine tenths of them present only once. The source material was peripheral blood, sampled on day 0 of AZD1222 vaccination. The receptors derive from an adult in good health.

This chain links TRBV12-3 or TRBV12-4 with TRBJ2-1; D remains unclear. V shed 8 bases and J shed 1 base, with 9 bases lying between them. CDR3 size: 13 residues. The CDR3 nucleotides are TGTGCCAGCGGTCCTCCTTCCTACAATGAGCAGTTCTTC. This sequence encodes CASGPPSYNEQFF.

The rearrangement joins TRBV7-9 to TRBJ1-3; TRBD1 might be the D (5 bases). The V end lost 5 bases, the J end lost 4 bases, and 12 bases lay between the germline ends. The CDR3 runs to 14 residues. Germline V gene lookup returns CDR1 SEHNR and CDR2 FQNEAQ (reference sequence). The DNA for the CDR3 is TGTGCCAGCAGCCCCCCGGGGGTGGGAAACACCATATATTTT. This codes for CASSPPGVGNTIYF. The whole variable domain, filled in from reference TRBV7-9 and TRBJ1-3, reads DTGVSQNPRHKITKRGQNVTFRCDPISEHNRLYWYRQTLGQGPEFLTYFQNEAQLEKSRLLSDRFSAERPKGSFSTLEIQRTEQGDSAMYLCASSPPGVGNTIYFGEGSWLTVV.

This clone was recorded a few times. V gene TRBV7-8 combines with J gene TRBJ2-7; unclear D gene. The CDR3 consists of 15 residues. The ends were cut back, 2 bases at V and 3 bases at J, with 14 bases in the middle. Germline V lookup: CDR1 SGHVS, CDR2 FQNEAQ. The CDR3 DNA reads TGTGCCAGCAGCTTACGGGCGTACGGGTACTACGAGCAGTACTTC. Its protein is CASSLRAYGYYEQYF.

This chain connects TRBV5-1 to TRBJ2-2; TRBD1 matches at 10 bases. The V gene's germline CDR1 is SGHRS and CDR2 YFSETQ. J lost 6 bases, V lost 4 bases, and 9 bases had no gene match. The CDR3 contains 16 residues. CDR3 sequence (DNA): TGCGCCAGCAGCCCGGACAGGGGGTTTTTGGCCGGGGAGCTGTTTTTT. Translated, it gives CASSPDRGFLAGELFF.

This chain joins TRBV18 and TRBJ2-7; 7 nucleotides agree with TRBD2. The CDR3 covers 13 residues. With 5 bases clipped from V and 5 bases from J, the junction kept 6 bases outside the gene matches. Germline loops: CDR1 KGHSH, CDR2 LQKENI. This chain's CDR3 is CASSVSGNDEQYF. The CDR3 nucleotides are TGTGCCAGCTCAGTCAGCGGGAATGACGAGCAGTACTTC.

The rearrangement uses TRBV7-2 and TRBJ2-1; TRBD2 is a possible D gene (6 bases). The V gene lost 5 bases and the J gene lost 1 base, with 15 bases spanning the gap. This CDR3 has 16 residues. In germline, CDR1 is SGHTA, CDR2 FQGNSA. The CDR3 sequence: CASSTGGAGSYNEQFF. The CDR3 coding sequence is TGTGCCAGCAGCACAGGAGGGGCGGGGTCCTACAATGAGCAGTTCTTC.

A few counts support this clone. The V gene is TRBV5-6, the J gene TRBJ1-5, with D unclear. Deletions cut 3 bases from V and 5 bases from J, with 6 bases between. Germline loops: CDR1 SGHDT, CDR2 YYEEEE. CDR3 length: 12 amino acids. The CDR3 protein is CASSSLYQPQHF. The CDR3 DNA reads as TGTGCCAGCAGCTCTCTGTATCAGCCCCAGCATTTT.

The chain couples TRBV10-3 to TRBJ1-6; D is uncertain. V was cut by 6 bases and J by 7 bases, with 10 bases left in between. This CDR3 comprises 13 residues. The V gene's germline CDR1 is ENHRY and CDR2 SYGVKD. The CDR3 protein is CAIRAEINSPLHF. The DNA of the CDR3 is TGTGCCATCAGGGCGGAAATCAATTCACCCCTCCACTTT.

The V gene is TRBV11-3, the J gene TRBJ1-1; D gene unclear. V was shortened by 2 bases and J by 5 bases, with 9 bases between the two germline ends. There are 13 residues in the CDR3. The germline CDR1 and CDR2 sequences are SGHNT and YENEEA. Here the CDR3 DNA reads TGTGCCAGCAGCTTATGGGCATCAACTGAAGCTTTCTTT. Amino acids: CASSLWASTEAFF.